This TCR beta chain originates from a study of blood T cell repertoires in COVID-19. Participants' own reports of clinical history determined their cohort assignment. Source study methods: Estimated nucleated cell counts came from reference gene primer amplification. Measured with immunoSEQ multiplex PCR; TCRdb has only the in-frame clones, and not every one. V and J calls and clone size are given by that table; D and trimming were obtained from the DNA. The sample has roughly 230,000 clones, 84% seen once. Looked up from germline, CDR1 is SGHNT and CDR2 is YYREEE (reference sequence). Trimming shortened V by 1 base and J by 8 bases, and 12 bases separated the two germline ends. This CDR3 spans 13 amino acids.

Sequenced material: PBMCs or T cells enriched from blood (not recorded which). This TCR derives from a man aged 45 to 65 who had recovered from COVID-19. The rearrangement links TRBV5-4 to TRBJ1-2; TRBD1 is a possible D gene (5 bases). The CDR3 coding sequence is TGTGCCAGCAGCTTGAATCTCAACAGGGGCTACACCTTC. This gives the protein CASSLNLNRGYTF.